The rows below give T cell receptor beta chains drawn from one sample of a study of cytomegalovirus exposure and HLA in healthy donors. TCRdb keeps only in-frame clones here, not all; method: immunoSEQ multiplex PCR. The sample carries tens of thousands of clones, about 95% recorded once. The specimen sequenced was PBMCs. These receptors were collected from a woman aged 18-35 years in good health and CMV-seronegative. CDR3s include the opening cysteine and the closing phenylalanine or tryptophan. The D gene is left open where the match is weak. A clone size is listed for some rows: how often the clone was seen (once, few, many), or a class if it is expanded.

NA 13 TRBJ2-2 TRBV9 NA TGTGCCAGCAGCGTAATCAGCGCCGGGGAGCTGTTTTTT CASSVISAGELFF
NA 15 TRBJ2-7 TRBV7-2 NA TGTGCCAGCAGCTTAGACACAGGGTCCTCCTACGAGCAGTACTTC CASSLDTGSSYEQYF
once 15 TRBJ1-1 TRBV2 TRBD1 TGTGCCAGCAGGGGACAGGGTGGCATGAACACTGAAGCTTTCTTT CASRGQGGMNTEAFF
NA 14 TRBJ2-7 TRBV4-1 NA TGCGCCAGCAGCCCGGACTACCTTAGCTACGAGCAGTACTTC CASSPDYLSYEQYF
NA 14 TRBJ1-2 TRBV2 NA TGTGCCGTCCGAACCGTAGTAGCTAACTATGGCTACACCTTC CAVRTVVANYGYTF
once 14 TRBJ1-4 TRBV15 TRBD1 TGTGCCACCAGCTCGCGACAGGGGGCGTCGGAACTGTTTTTT CATSSRQGASELFF
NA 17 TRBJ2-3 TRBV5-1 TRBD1 TGCGCCAGCAGCCCCTATCCCCCCGGACAGGGGGAGGGTACGCAGTATTTT CASSPYPPGQGEGTQYF
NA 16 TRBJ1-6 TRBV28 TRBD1 TGTGCCAGCAGTTTAACCACGGACAGGTGGAATTCACCCCTCCACTTT CASSLTTDRWNSPLHF
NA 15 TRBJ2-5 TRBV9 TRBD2 TGTGCCAGCGGGGGGACTAGCGGGGTTATTGAGACCCAGTACTTC CASGGTSGVIETQYF
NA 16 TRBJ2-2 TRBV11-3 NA TGTGCCAGCAGCTGGAGGTCAGGGGCTTACACCGGGGAGCTGTTTTTT CASSWRSGAYTGELFF
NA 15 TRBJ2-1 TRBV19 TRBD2 TGTGCCAGTAGGGCCTTCGGGGGGGTAGTAAATGAGCAGTTCTTC CASRAFGGVVNEQFF
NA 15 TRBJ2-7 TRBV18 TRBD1 TGTGCCAGCTCACCAGGGACAGGTGGGAACTACGAGCAGTACTTC CASSPGTGGNYEQYF
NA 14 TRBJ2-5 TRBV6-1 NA TGTGCCAGCAGCTCCCAGGGTTCAAGGGAGACCCAGTACTTC CASSSQGSRETQYF
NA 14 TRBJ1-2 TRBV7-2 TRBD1 TGTGCCAGCAGCCCGGGGACAGGGGGCGAAGGCTACACCTTC CASSPGTGGEGYTF
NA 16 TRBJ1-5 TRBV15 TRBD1 TGTGCCACCAGCAGAGGACAGGGGTCAACGAATCAGCCCCAGCATTTT CATSRGQGSTNQPQHF
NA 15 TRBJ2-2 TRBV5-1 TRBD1 TGCGCCAGCAGCCCCACCGGGACAGGGACCGGGGAGCTGTTTTTT CASSPTGTGTGELFF
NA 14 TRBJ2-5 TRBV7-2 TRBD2 TGTGCCAGCAGCCCCGGACTAGCGATTGAGACCCAGTACTTC CASSPGLAIETQYF
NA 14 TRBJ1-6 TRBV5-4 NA TGTGCCAGCAGCCGTGACGGACAGAATTCACCCCTCCACTTT CASSRDGQNSPLHF
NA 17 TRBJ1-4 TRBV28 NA TGTGCCAGCAGTTTCAGTGGCAGGGGACCAACTAATGAAAAACTGTTTTTT CASSFSGRGPTNEKLFF
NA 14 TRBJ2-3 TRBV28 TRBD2 TGTGCCAGCAGTTGGGGAGGGGAGAGAGATACGCAGTATTTT CASSWGGERDTQYF
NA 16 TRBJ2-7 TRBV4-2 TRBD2 TGTGCCAGCAGCCAATACACGGGGGGGCCTGCCGACGAGCAGTACTTC CASSQYTGGPADEQYF
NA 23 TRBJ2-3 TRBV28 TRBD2 TGTGCCAGCAGTTTATCCACTAGCGGGGGGCCTTCCCAGGCAGTGACTAGCACAGATACGCAGTATTTT CASSLSTSGGPSQAVTSTDTQYF
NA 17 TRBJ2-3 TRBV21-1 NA TGTGCCAGCAGCAAATCGGGGCTGACTAGCCCTCTCGCTACGCAGTATTTT CASSKSGLTSPLATQYF
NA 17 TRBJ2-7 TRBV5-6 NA TGTGCCAGCAGCTTGGTCGTAGGCCAGGGGAAATCCTACGAGCAGTACTTC CASSLVVGQGKSYEQYF
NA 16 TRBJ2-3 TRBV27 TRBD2 TGTGCCAGCAACAGACTAGCGGGGGGGCCCACGGATACGCAGTATTTT CASNRLAGGPTDTQYF
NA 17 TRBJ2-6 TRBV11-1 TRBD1 TGTGCCAGCAGCGGAGGACAGGTTGACTCTGGGGCCAACGTCCTGACTTTC CASSGGQVDSGANVLTF
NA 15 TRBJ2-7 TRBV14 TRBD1 TGTGCCAGCAGCCAAGTAGGACAGGCCTCCTACGAGCAGTACTTC CASSQVGQASYEQYF
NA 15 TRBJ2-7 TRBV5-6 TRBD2 TGTGCCAGCAGCCCGGCCGGAAGCGGGGGGGCCGTCCAGTACTTC CASSPAGSGGAVQYF
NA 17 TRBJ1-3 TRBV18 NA TGTGCCAGCTCACCCCGGGGGGCGAAAATGTCTGGAAACACCATATATTTT CASSPRGAKMSGNTIYF
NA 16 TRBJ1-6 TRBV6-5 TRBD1 TGTGCCAGCAGTTCGGGACAGGGGGAACCCTTTCGACCCCTCCACTTT CASSSGQGEPFRPLHF
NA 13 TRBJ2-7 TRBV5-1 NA TGCGCCAGCAGCCTGGGGGAGGAGTACGAGCAGTACTTC CASSLGEEYEQYF
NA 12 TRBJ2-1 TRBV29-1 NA TGCAGCGTTCCCATCTCCGGGAATGAGCAGTTCTTC CSVPISGNEQFF
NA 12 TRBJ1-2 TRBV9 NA TGTGCCAGCAGCGTAGGGGCTTGGGGCTACACCTTC CASSVGAWGYTF
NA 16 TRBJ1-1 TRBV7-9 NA TGTGCCAGCAGCTCCCAACGGCTCCTAGGGGACACTGAAGCTTTCTTT CASSSQRLLGDTEAFF
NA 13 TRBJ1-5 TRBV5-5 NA TGTGCCAGCAGCTTGGGGGGCGGTCAGCCCCAGCATTTT CASSLGGGQPQHF
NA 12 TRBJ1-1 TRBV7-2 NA TGTGCCAGCAGCTTAGAAGGCGGTGAAGCTTTCTTT CASSLEGGEAFF